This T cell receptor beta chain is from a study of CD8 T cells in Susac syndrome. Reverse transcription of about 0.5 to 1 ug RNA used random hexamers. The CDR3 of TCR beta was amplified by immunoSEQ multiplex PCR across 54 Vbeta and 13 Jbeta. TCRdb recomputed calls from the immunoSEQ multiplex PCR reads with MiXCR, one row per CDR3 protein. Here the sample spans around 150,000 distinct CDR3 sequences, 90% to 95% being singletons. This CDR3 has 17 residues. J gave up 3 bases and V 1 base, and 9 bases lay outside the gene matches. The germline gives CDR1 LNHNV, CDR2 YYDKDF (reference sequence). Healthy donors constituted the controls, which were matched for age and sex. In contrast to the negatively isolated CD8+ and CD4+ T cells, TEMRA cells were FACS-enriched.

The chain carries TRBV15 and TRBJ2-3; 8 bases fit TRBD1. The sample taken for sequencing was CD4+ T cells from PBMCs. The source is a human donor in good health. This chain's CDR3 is CATSRGLGQGATDTQYF. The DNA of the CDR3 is TGTGCCACCAGCAGAGGCCTAGGCCAGGGGGCGACAGATACGCAGTATTTT.